This section outlines one TCR beta chain sequence together with its context. The antigen remains unidentified. Profiled with immunoSEQ multiplex PCR; TCRdb holds only in-frame clones, not every one. The sample holds 45,000 to 50,000 clones, about 88% seen once. These data are taken from a study of T cells in localized non-small cell lung cancer. Regarding the study as a whole: Higher T cell density in the blood was associated with longer overall survival, whereas higher adjacent-lung clonality associated with shorter survival. Only one tumor region was sequenced, so heterogeneity remains possible. A median of 57 clones ranked among the top 100 in tumor appeared in adjacent lung. Tumor trailed uninvolved adjacent lung in T cell clonality, which peaked there.

The receptor was isolated from a man aged 40 to 75 with stage II lung adenocarcinoma. Sequencing used PBMCs, obtained before any cancer treatment.

CDR3 loop: CASSATDPWDDTQYF. Here the CDR3 DNA reads TGTGCCAGCAGCGCGACAGACCCGTGGGATGATACGCAGTATTTT. This rearrangement joins TRBV13 to TRBJ2-3; TRBD1 might be the D (5 bases). Trimming removed 5 bases from V and 6 bases from J, with 18 bases in between. This CDR3 contains 15 residues. Germline CDR1 reads PRHDT; CDR2 reads FYEKMQ (reference sequence).